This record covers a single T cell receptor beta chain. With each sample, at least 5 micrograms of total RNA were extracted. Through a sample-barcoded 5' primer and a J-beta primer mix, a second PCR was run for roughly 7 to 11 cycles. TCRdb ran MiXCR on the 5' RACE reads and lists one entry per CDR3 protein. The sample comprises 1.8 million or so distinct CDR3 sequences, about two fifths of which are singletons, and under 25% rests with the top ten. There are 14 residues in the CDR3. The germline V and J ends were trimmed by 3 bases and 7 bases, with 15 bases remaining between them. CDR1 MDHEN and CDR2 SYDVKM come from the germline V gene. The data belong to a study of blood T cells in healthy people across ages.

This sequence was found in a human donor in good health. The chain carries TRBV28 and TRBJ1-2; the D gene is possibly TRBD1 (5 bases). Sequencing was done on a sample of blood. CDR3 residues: CASSLPGIISGYTF. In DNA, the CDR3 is TGTGCCAGCAGTTTGCCAGGGATCATAAGTGGCTACACCTTC.